The sequence of this TCR beta chain was determined in a study of cytomegalovirus exposure and HLA in healthy donors. Germline V lookup: CDR1 SGHAT, CDR2 FQNNGV. The junction had 7 bases not matched to a gene; V was cut back by 5 bases and J by 8 bases. This CDR3 comprises 15 residues. Some clones are missing from TCRdb's copy, which holds only in-frame ones; the method was immunoSEQ multiplex PCR. The sample lists 100,000 to 150,000 clones, 95% to 97% occurring once. The chain recombines TRBV11-2 with TRBJ2-1, with 12 bases that match TRBD1. Material for sequencing was PBMCs. This TCR derives from a man aged 18 to 30 in good health and CMV-seronegative. CDR3 DNA sequence: TGTGCCAGCAGCACAGCAGGGACAGGGGGCGATGAGCAGTTCTTC. It yields the protein CASSTAGTGGDEQFF.